These 19 T cell receptor beta chains originate from one sample sequenced in a study of CD8 T cells in Susac syndrome. After extraction with the RNeasy kit, about 0.45 to 1 ug of the RNA was reverse transcribed using random hexamers. In TCRdb, the immunoSEQ multiplex PCR reads were re-called with MiXCR into one record per CDR3 protein. The sample lists tens of thousands of distinct CDR3 sequences, around 94% occurring once. Sequencing used CD8+ T cells from PBMCs. The receptors were gathered from a human donor in good health.

The rearrangement links TRBV9 to TRBJ2-6; 8 bases map to TRBD2. With V trimmed by 9 bases and J by 4 bases, 3 bases remained unmatched. The CDR3 totals 13 residues. The germline V gene has CDR1 SGDLS and CDR2 YYNGEE. The CDR3 protein is CATGGDGANVLTF. CDR3 DNA sequence: TGTGCCACGGGAGGGGACGGGGCCAACGTCCTGACTTTC.

The CDR3 DNA reads as TGTGCCAGCAGCCCTGGGTACGATGAGCAGTTCTTC. This codes for CASSPGYDEQFF. The chain couples TRBV5-4 to TRBJ2-1; D not certain. CDR1 is SGHNT and CDR2 is YYREEE in the germline V gene (reference sequence). Trimming removed 4 bases at V and 8 bases at J, with 10 bases between. The CDR3 sequence is 12 residues long.

The chain employs TRBV13 and TRBJ2-2, with D hard to call. In germline, CDR1 is PRHDT, CDR2 FYEKMQ (reference sequence). V was clipped by 6 bases and J by 0 bases, with 14 bases between them. This CDR3 has 16 residues. Written as DNA, the CDR3 is TGTGCCAGCAGTCCTCCTAACTACGCGAACACCGGGGAGCTGTTTTTT. Translated: CASSPPNYANTGELFF. Filled out from reference TRBV13 and TRBJ2-2, the complete variable domain reads AAGVIQSPRHLIKEKRETATLKCYPIPRHDTVYWYQQGPGQDPQFLISFYEKMQSDKGSIPDRFSAQQFSDYHSELNMSSLELGDSALYFCASSPPNYANTGELFFGEGSRLTVL.

The chain combines TRBV7-2 with TRBJ1-2; D not resolved. This CDR3 is 14 amino acids long. With 1 base removed from V and 4 bases from J, the gap between germline ends came to 10 bases. Germline CDR1 SGHTA, CDR2 FQGNSA. The CDR3 loop is CASSLDYGSYGYTF. CDR3 sequence (DNA): TGTGCCAGCAGCTTAGATTACGGCTCCTATGGCTACACCTTC.

CDR3 coding DNA: TGTGCCAGCGACAGGGGCGGTCAGCCCCAGCATTTT. Translation gives CASDRGGQPQHF. The V and J genes are TRBV6-1 and TRBJ1-5; the match to TRBD1 covers 8 bases. Germline CDR1 MNHNS, CDR2 SASEGT. This CDR3 has 12 residues. The ends lost 8 bases at V and 6 bases at J; junction bases unmatched: 3.

V usage is TRBV20-1 and J usage is TRBJ2-6, with D hard to call. V lost 0 bases to trimming and J lost 0 bases, with 6 bases between them. Per germline, CDR1 DFQATT and CDR2 SNEGSKA (reference sequence). There are 15 residues in the CDR3. This CDR3 is CSARDGDSGANVLTF. The CDR3 bases are TGCAGTGCTAGAGATGGGGACTCTGGGGCCAACGTCCTGACTTTC.

The rearrangement uses TRBV7-2 and TRBJ2-5; D perhaps matches TRBD2 (5 bases). V shed 3 bases and J shed 8 bases, with 13 bases lying between them. Germline CDR1 is SGHTA and CDR2 is FQGNSA. This CDR3 spans 13 amino acids. As DNA, the CDR3 is TGTGCCAGCAGCTTCTGGACTGGGCGTACCCAGTACTTC. Translated: CASSFWTGRTQYF. Full variable domain (remainder filled in from reference TRBV7-2 and TRBJ2-5): GAGVSQSPSNKVTEKGKDVELRCDPISGHTALYWYRQSLGQGLEFLIYFQGNSAPDKSGLPSDRFSAERTGGSVSTLTIQRTQQEDSAVYLCASSFWTGRTQYFGPGTRLLVL.

This clonotype was seen a single time. This chain's CDR3 is CASSARMGNEQFF. CDR3 DNA: TGTGCCAGCAGCGCCCGCATGGGCAATGAGCAGTTCTTC. The rearrangement joins TRBV11-3 to TRBJ2-1; D is undetermined. The CDR3 is 13 residues long. Looked up from germline, CDR1 is SGHNT and CDR2 is YENEEA. V was cut by 5 bases and J by 6 bases, with 11 bases left in between. The full variable domain, completed using reference TRBV11-3 and TRBJ2-1, is EAGVVQSPRYKIIEKKQPVAFWCNPISGHNTLYWYLQNLGQGPELLIRYENEEAVDDSQLPKDRFSAERLKGVDSTLKIQPAELGDSAVYLCASSARMGNEQFFGPGTRLTVL.

The chain couples TRBV6-2 or TRBV6-3 to TRBJ2-7; 7 bases are a match to TRBD2. The germline CDR1 and CDR2 sequences are MNHEY and SVGEGT. CDR3 length equals 12 residues. With 2 bases clipped from V and 5 bases from J, the junction kept 0 bases outside the gene matches. CDR3 sequence reads: CASSYRGDEQYV. In nucleotides, the CDR3 is TGTGCCAGCAGTTACCGGGGGGACGAGCAGTACGTC.

The rearrangement joins TRBV19 to TRBJ1-2, with a possible D match to TRBD1 (5 bases). V was pared by 3 bases and J by 3 bases, with 11 bases between. The germline CDR1 and CDR2 sequences are LNHDA and SQIVND (reference sequence). The CDR3 sequence is 14 residues long. The DNA for the CDR3 is TGTGCCAGTAGTATCGGGGGGGACTACTATGGCTACACCTTC. Its protein is CASSIGGDYYGYTF.

Points on this clonotype: Its ends do not fully match the called genes, so a read error is possible. The chain combines TRBV7-7 with TRBJ2-1, with D perhaps TRBD1 or TRBD2 (5 bases each). The CDR3 length is 16 residues. Germline CDR1 is SSHAT and CDR2 is FNYEAQ (reference sequence). In DNA form, the CDR3 reads TGTGCTAGCAGCTTAACTCTAGAGGGGATCGACAATGAGCAGTTCTTC. Its protein is CASSLTLEGIDNEQFF. The full variable domain, rest sourced from reference TRBV7-7 and TRBJ2-1, is GAGVSQSPRYKVTKRGQDVTLRCDPISSHATLYWYQQALGQGPEFLTYFNYEAQPDKSGLPSDRFSAERPEGSISTLTIQRTEQRDSAMYRCASSLTLEGIDNEQFFGPGTRLTVL.

V usage is TRBV28 and J usage is TRBJ2-3, with D hard to call. CDR3 length: 16 amino acids. Germline lookup yields CDR1 MDHEN and CDR2 SYDVKM. Deletions cut 5 bases from V and 0 bases from J, with 15 bases between. The CDR3: CASSPDIRSSTDTQYF. DNA for the CDR3: TGTGCCAGCAGTCCTGACATACGATCTAGCACAGATACGCAGTATTTT.

The chain couples TRBV9 to TRBJ1-2, with no clear D. Germline V gene lookup returns CDR1 SGDLS and CDR2 YYNGEE. With 0 bases removed from V and 4 bases from J, the gap between germline ends came to 13 bases. The CDR3 spans 15 residues. CDR3 amino acids: CASSVAKAGPYGYTF. DNA for the CDR3: TGTGCCAGCAGCGTAGCGAAGGCGGGTCCCTATGGCTACACCTTC.

This clonotype has more than one count but fewer than ten. This rearrangement joins TRBV9 to TRBJ1-2; no definite D call. V was trimmed by 4 bases and J by 8 bases, leaving 12 bases between them. Germline V gene data show CDR1 as SGDLS and CDR2 as YYNGEE. There are 12 residues in the CDR3. The DNA of the CDR3 is TGTGCCAGCAGCCCAAGTCCCGGGGGCTACACCTTC. This translates into CASSPSPGGYTF. Full variable domain (outside the CDR3, taken from reference TRBV9 and TRBJ1-2): DSGVTQTPKHLITATGQRVTLRCSPRSGDLSVYWYQQSLDQGLQFLIQYYNGEERAKGNILERFSAQQFPDLHSELNLSSLELGDSALYFCASSPSPGGYTFGSGTRLTVV.

The chain employs TRBV28 and TRBJ1-1; no clear D gene. This CDR3 contains 14 residues. The ends were cut back, 5 bases at V and 1 base at J, with 11 bases in the middle. The germline CDR1 and CDR2 sequences are MDHEN and SYDVKM. The CDR3 coding sequence is TGTGCCAGCAGTCACCGGGGTAGGAACACTGAAGCTTTCTTT. Translated: CASSHRGRNTEAFF.

The chain employs TRBV29-1 and TRBJ2-1; maybe TRBD2 (5 bases). V lost 2 bases to trimming and J lost 10 bases, with 15 bases between them. The CDR3 runs to 13 residues. CDR1 and CDR2 from the germline V gene are SQVTM and ANQGSEA. The CDR3 DNA is TGCAGCGTTGAACCTCGGAGGAGTGGCGAGCAGTTCTTC. Protein sequence: CSVEPRRSGEQFF.

The chain recombines TRBV27 with TRBJ2-7; 9 bases map to TRBD1. In germline, CDR1 is MNHEY, CDR2 SMNVEV (reference sequence). CDR3 length equals 15 residues. Trimming took 3 bases from V and 3 from J; bases not matched to a gene: 6. The CDR3 DNA is TGTGCCAGCAGTTTCGGACAGGGGAGAGACTACGAGCAGTACTTC. Translating it yields CASSFGQGRDYEQYF.

The V gene is TRBV13, the J gene TRBJ2-1; possible D gene TRBD1, 6 bases. The CDR3 has 18 amino acids. The germline V gene encodes CDR1 PRHDT and CDR2 FYEKMQ (reference sequence). V shed 1 base and J shed 0 bases, with 16 bases lying between them. Written as DNA, the CDR3 is TGTGCCAGCAGCTTAGTAGCTTCGGACAGCAGCTCCTACAATGAGCAGTTCTTC. It codes for CASSLVASDSSSYNEQFF. Supplemented by reference TRBV13 and TRBJ2-1, the full variable domain reads AAGVIQSPRHLIKEKRETATLKCYPIPRHDTVYWYQQGPGQDPQFLISFYEKMQSDKGSIPDRFSAQQFSDYHSELNMSSLELGDSALYFCASSLVASDSSSYNEQFFGPGTRLTVL.

The chain recombines TRBV11-2 with TRBJ2-1, with a tentative D call TRBD1 (6 bases). V lost 5 bases and J lost 0, with 11 bases in between. This CDR3 region has 15 residues. Germline CDR1 is SGHAT and CDR2 is FQNNGV. Written as DNA, the CDR3 is TGTGCCAGCAGCCCCGGACAGAGCTCCTACAATGAGCAGTTCTTC. It specifies CASSPGQSSYNEQFF.